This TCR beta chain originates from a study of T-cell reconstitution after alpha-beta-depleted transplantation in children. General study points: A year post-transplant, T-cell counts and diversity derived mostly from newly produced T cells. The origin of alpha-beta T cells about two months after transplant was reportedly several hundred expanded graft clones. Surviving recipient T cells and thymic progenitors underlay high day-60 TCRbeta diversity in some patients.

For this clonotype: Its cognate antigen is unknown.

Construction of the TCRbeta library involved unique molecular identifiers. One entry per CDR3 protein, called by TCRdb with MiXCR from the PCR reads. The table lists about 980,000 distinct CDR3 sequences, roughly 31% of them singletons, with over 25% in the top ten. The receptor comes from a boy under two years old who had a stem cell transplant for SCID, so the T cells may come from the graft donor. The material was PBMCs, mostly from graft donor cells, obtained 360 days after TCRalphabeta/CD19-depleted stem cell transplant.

Written as DNA, the CDR3 is TGCAGCGTTGCCCCCAGGGTTACTACGAAGCAGTACTTC. It is translated as CSVAPRVTTKQYF. The gene calls are TRBV29-1 and TRBJ2-7; weak D call: TRBD1 (5 bases). CDR3 length: 13 amino acids. V was trimmed by 4 bases and J by 8 bases, leaving 18 bases between them. The germline gives CDR1 SQVTM, CDR2 ANQGSEA.